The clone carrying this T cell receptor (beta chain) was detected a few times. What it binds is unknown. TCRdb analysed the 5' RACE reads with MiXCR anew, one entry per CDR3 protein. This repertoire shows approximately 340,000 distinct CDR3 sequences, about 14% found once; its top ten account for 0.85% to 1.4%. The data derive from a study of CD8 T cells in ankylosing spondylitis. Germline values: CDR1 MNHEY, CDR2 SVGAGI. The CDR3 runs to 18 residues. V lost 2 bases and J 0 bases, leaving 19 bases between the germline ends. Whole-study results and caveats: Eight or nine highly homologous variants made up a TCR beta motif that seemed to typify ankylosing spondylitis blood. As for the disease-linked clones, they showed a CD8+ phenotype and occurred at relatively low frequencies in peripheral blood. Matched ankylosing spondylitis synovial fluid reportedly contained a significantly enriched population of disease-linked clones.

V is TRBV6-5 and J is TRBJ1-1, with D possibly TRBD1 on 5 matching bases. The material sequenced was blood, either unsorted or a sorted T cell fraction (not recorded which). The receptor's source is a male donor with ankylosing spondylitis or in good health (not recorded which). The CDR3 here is CASSYGAGDTNMNTEAFF. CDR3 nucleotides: TGTGCCAGCAGTTACGGGGCAGGAGACACCAACATGAACACTGAAGCTTTCTTT.